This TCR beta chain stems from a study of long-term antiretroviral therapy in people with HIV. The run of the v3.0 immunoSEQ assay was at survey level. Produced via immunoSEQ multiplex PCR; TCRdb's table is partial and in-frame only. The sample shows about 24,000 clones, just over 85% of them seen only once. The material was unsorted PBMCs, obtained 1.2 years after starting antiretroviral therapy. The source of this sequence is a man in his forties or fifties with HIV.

The CDR3 DNA is TGTGCCAGTAGTATACTCACAGGGGACCCCTACAATGAGCAGTTCTTC. This translates into CASSILTGDPYNEQFF. This chain links TRBV19 with TRBJ2-1; TRBD1 matches 7 bases. The CDR3 totals 16 residues. The germline V gene encodes CDR1 LNHDA and CDR2 SQIVND (reference sequence). V lost 2 bases, J lost 2 bases, and 6 bases stayed unmatched.